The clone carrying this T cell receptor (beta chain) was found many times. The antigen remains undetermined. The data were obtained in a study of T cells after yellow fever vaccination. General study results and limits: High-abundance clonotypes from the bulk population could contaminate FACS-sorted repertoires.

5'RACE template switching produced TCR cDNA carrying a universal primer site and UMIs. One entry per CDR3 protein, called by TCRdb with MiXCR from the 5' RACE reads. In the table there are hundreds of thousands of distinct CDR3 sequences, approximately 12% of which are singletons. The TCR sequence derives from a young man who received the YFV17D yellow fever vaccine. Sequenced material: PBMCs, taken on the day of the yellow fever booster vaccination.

CDR3 sequence (DNA): TGTGCCAGCAGCCAAGAGATCGCAGCAGTGAGGCTTACGCAGTATTTT. Residues: CASSQEIAAVRLTQYF. The chain joins TRBV4-2 to TRBJ2-3; the D is unclear. CDR1 LGHNA and CDR2 YNFKEQ come from the germline V gene. The CDR3 contains 16 residues. Between the trimmed V and J ends, which lost 0 bases and 8 bases, there was a span of 18 bases.